Listed here are 23 T cell receptor beta chains from one sample, sequenced in a study of human T cells and chemical hapten exposure. TCRdb re-called the RACE reads with MiXCR, one entry per CDR3 protein. The repertoire has fewer than 100,000 distinct CDR3 sequences, 9% to 9.5% of them found once; the top ten carry about 2%. Time point defined: patch test 2, 6 weeks after DPC sensitization. Specified treatment: therapeutic diphenylcyclopropenone sensitization with weekly scalp DPC. The sequences come from whole blood, collected in connection with sensitization to the hapten diphenylcyclopropenone (DPC). These receptors were taken from a middle-aged woman with alopecia areata. Some clones in this sample may be carry-over from other donors' samples.

V usage is TRBV28 and J usage is TRBJ1-2; D not resolved. Germline V gene sequence: CDR1 MDHEN, CDR2 SYDVKM. CDR3 size: 15 residues. With 6 bases removed from V and 3 bases from J, the gap between germline ends came to 17 bases. In DNA form, the CDR3 reads TGTGCCAGCAGAACCTTTGCTCCGGTTGACTATGGCTACACCTTC. Translated, it gives CASRTFAPVDYGYTF.

The sample holds many counts of this clonotype. This rearrangement joins TRBV4-2 to TRBJ2-1; 8 bases align to TRBD2. This CDR3 is built from 16 residues. Per the germline V gene, CDR1 is LGHNA and CDR2 is YNFKEQ. The J segment lost 2 bases and the V segment lost 3 bases, leaving 6 bases of the junction unmatched. The CDR3, as DNA: TGTGCCAGCAGCCAGGACCAGACTAGCGCCTACAATGAGCAGTTCTTC. Translated: CASSQDQTSAYNEQFF.

This clonotype was picked up many times. V gene TRBV28 combines with J gene TRBJ2-6; TRBD1 agrees at 11 bases. This CDR3 is 20 amino acids long. The J segment lost 0 bases and the V segment lost 2 bases, leaving 9 bases of the junction unmatched. The germline V gene has CDR1 MDHEN and CDR2 SYDVKM. CDR3 protein: CASSLIGGQGAVSGANVLTF. The CDR3 coding sequence is TGTGCCAGCAGTTTAATCGGCGGACAGGGGGCTGTCTCTGGGGCCAACGTCCTGACTTTC.

This chain links TRBV7-9 with TRBJ2-7; D is possibly TRBD2 (6 bases). The CDR3 runs 15 residues. Trimming shortened V by 4 bases and J by 3 bases, and 16 bases separated the two germline ends. Looked up from germline, CDR1 is SEHNR and CDR2 is FQNEAQ (reference sequence). The CDR3 region has the DNA TGTGCCAGCAGCTCCCCATACGGCGGGGACTACGAGCAGTACTTC. This codes for CASSSPYGGDYEQYF.

This clonotype has only a few counts. V gene TRBV7-2 combines with J gene TRBJ2-5, with TRBD1 identical over 8 bases. CDR3 length: 14 residues. After removal of 1 base from V and 3 bases from J, the junction contained 1 base not matched to a gene. CDR1 and CDR2 from the germline V gene are SGHTA and FQGNSA. The CDR3 sequence: CASSLGDRKETQYF. The CDR3 DNA sequence: TGTGCCAGCAGCTTAGGGGACAGGAAAGAGACCCAGTACTTC.

This clonotype has ten or more counts. CDR3 in DNA: TGCAGCGGAGGATCCACAGATACGCAGTATTTT. Translating gives CSGGSTDTQYF. V and J are TRBV29-1 and TRBJ2-3; the D is unclear. Germline loops: CDR1 SQVTM, CDR2 ANQGSEA. CDR3 length: 11 residues. Trimming pared 7 bases from V and 2 bases from J, leaving 7 bases between.

This clonotype was counted a few times. The chain links TRBV12-3 or TRBV12-4 to TRBJ1-4; tentatively, D is TRBD1 (5 bases). Trimming left V 5 bases short and J 7 bases short, with 17 bases between. CDR3 length equals 15 residues. The DNA of the CDR3 is TGTGCCAGCAGTCTGACAGCCTATATTGTTGAAAAACTGTTTTTT. Amino acids: CASSLTAYIVEKLFF.

This clonotype was detected only a few times. V usage is TRBV5-4 and J usage is TRBJ2-2, with 7 bases matching TRBD2. The CDR3 has 15 amino acids. J gave up 0 bases and V 4 bases, and 3 bases lay outside the gene matches. The V gene's germline CDR1 is SGHNT and CDR2 YYREEE (reference sequence). This chain's CDR3 is CASSAGLANTGELFF. The CDR3, as DNA: TGTGCCAGCAGCGCCGGACTAGCGAACACCGGGGAGCTGTTTTTT.

This clonotype was detected only a few times. This sequence joins TRBV2 and TRBJ2-2; D is uncertain. The CDR3 is 14 amino acids. V gave up 7 bases and J gave up 4 bases, with 13 bases separating them. The germline CDR1 and CDR2 sequences are SNHLY and FYNNEI. The CDR3 DNA reads TGTGCCAGCAATCAAGCCGGGCCCACCGGGGAGCTGTTTTTT. Protein sequence: CASNQAGPTGELFF.

The gene calls are TRBV6-2 or TRBV6-3 and TRBJ2-3; tentative D call: TRBD2 (7 bases). The V gene's germline CDR1 is MNHEY and CDR2 SVGEGT. The CDR3 spans 18 residues. V lost 2 bases, J lost 2 bases, and 20 bases lay in between. The CDR3 bases are TGTGCCAGCAGTTACCGGTTGACAGGAGGGACTAACACAGATACGCAGTATTTT. It codes for CASSYRLTGGTNTDTQYF.

A note on this clonotype: One end of the junction fails to match germline, which may point to a read error. The CDR3: CASSFCRYYEQYF. The CDR3 DNA reads as TGTGCTAGCAGCTTTTGCAGGTACTACGAGCAGTACTTC. This chain uses TRBV7-7 with TRBJ2-7; D is ambiguous. Germline V gene data show CDR1 as SSHAT and CDR2 as FNYEAQ (reference sequence). There are 13 residues in the CDR3.

This clonotype has only a few counts. CDR3 sequence: CASSLGREPFYEQYF. Here the CDR3 DNA reads TGTGCCAGCAGTTTAGGGAGGGAGCCATTCTACGAGCAGTACTTC. The J gene is TRBJ2-7, the V gene TRBV27; TRBD2 matches 7 bases. Per the germline V gene, CDR1 is MNHEY and CDR2 is SMNVEV (reference sequence). The length of the CDR3 is 15 residues. With V trimmed by 2 bases and J by 3 bases, 7 bases remained unmatched.

This clonotype was counted at least ten times. The rearrangement joins TRBV6-2 or TRBV6-3 to TRBJ2-1; possibly TRBD1 for D (6 bases). V was shortened by 7 bases and J by 0 bases, with 13 bases between the two germline ends. The CDR3 spans 15 residues. Germline V gene sequence: CDR1 MNHEY, CDR2 SVGEGT. CDR3 DNA sequence: TGTGCCAGCAACCCGCAGGGGAGCTCCTACAATGAGCAGTTCTTC. Its protein product is CASNPQGSSYNEQFF.

A few counts support this clonotype. The V gene is TRBV10-3, the J gene TRBJ1-1; D unclear. V gave up 3 bases and J gave up 1 base, with 3 bases separating them. The CDR3 is 12 residues long. Germline V gives CDR1 ENHRY, CDR2 SYGVKD. The CDR3: CAISDQNTEAFF. CDR3 DNA sequence: TGTGCCATCAGTGATCAGAACACTGAAGCTTTCTTT.

The V and J genes are TRBV28 and TRBJ2-1; D ambiguous. The ends were cut back, 4 bases at V and 6 bases at J, with 4 bases in the middle. This CDR3 is 11 amino acids long. Germline CDR1 reads MDHEN; CDR2 reads SYDVKM. CDR3 coding DNA: TGTGCCAGCAGTTGGTCCAATGAGCAGTTCTTC. It translates to CASSWSNEQFF.

This clonotype was seen many times. The V gene is TRBV18, the J gene TRBJ2-2, with TRBD2 identical over 9 bases. Germline CDR1 is KGHSH and CDR2 is LQKENI. This CDR3 is built from 18 residues. Germline trimming cut 2 bases from V and 0 bases from J; bases unmatched to any gene: 7. In DNA form, the CDR3 reads TGTGCCAGCTCACCAAATCAAGCGGGAGGATCGAACACCGGGGAGCTGTTTTTT. It translates to CASSPNQAGGSNTGELFF.

This clonotype was seen a few times. DNA for the CDR3: TGCAGCCACCCACGGGACTCTGACAATGAGCAGTTCTTC. It codes for CSHPRDSDNEQFF. This sequence joins TRBV29-1 and TRBJ2-1; tentatively, D is TRBD2 (6 bases). CDR3 size: 13 residues. Per the germline V gene, CDR1 is SQVTM and CDR2 is ANQGSEA. The germline V and J ends were trimmed by 8 bases and 5 bases, with 16 bases remaining between them.

In its sample, this clonotype was seen once. V and J are TRBV15 and TRBJ2-3; 9 bases line up with TRBD1. Unmatched junction bases numbered 5, after V lost 2 bases and J lost 5 bases. There are 15 residues in the CDR3. In germline, CDR1 is LNHNV, CDR2 YYDKDF (reference sequence). In nucleotides, the CDR3 is TGTGCCACCAGCAGATGGACAGGGGAAGGAGATACGCAGTATTTT. Residues: CATSRWTGEGDTQYF.

In its sample, this clonotype was seen many times. The genes are TRBV11-2 and TRBJ2-1; D unclear. Germline loops: CDR1 SGHAT, CDR2 FQNNGV. The CDR3 totals 15 residues. Trimming pared 3 bases from V and 0 bases from J, leaving 9 bases between. The CDR3 DNA follows: TGTGCCAGCAGCTTGGACGTTTACTCCTACAATGAGCAGTTCTTC. Translation gives CASSLDVYSYNEQFF. Full variable domain (missing parts from reference TRBV11-2 and TRBJ2-1): EAGVAQSPRYKIIEKRQSVAFWCNPISGHATLYWYQQILGQGPKLLIQFQNNGVVDDSQLPKDRFSAERLKGVDSTLKIQPAKLEDSAVYLCASSLDVYSYNEQFFGPGTRLTVL.

The table lists this clonotype with many counts. The chain employs TRBV20-1 and TRBJ1-6; 7 positions match TRBD1. This CDR3 comprises 13 residues. V lost 5 bases to trimming and J lost 13 bases; unmatched junction nucleotides: 11. Germline loops: CDR1 DFQATT, CDR2 SNEGSKA (reference sequence). The CDR3 here is CSAARDSSSPLHF. The CDR3 DNA sequence: TGCAGTGCTGCCCGGGACAGTTCATCCCCCCTCCACTTT.

This clonotype was seen a handful of times. The rearrangement joins TRBV4-3 to TRBJ1-1, with D unresolved. Germline V gene lookup returns CDR1 LGHNA and CDR2 YSLEER. Trimming took 1 base from V and 0 from J, leaving 6 bases between them. There are 14 residues in the CDR3. CDR3 amino acids: CASSQGVMNTEAFF. The DNA for the CDR3 is TGCGCCAGCAGCCAAGGTGTTATGAACACTGAAGCTTTCTTT.

The chain employs TRBV29-1 and TRBJ2-1, with 9 bases identical to TRBD2. CDR1 and CDR2 from the germline V gene are SQVTM and ANQGSEA. The J segment lost 3 bases and the V segment lost 0 bases, leaving 3 bases of the junction unmatched. The CDR3 totals 15 residues. CDR3 loop: CSVEEGLAVYNEQFF. In DNA form, the CDR3 reads TGCAGCGTTGAAGAGGGACTAGCCGTCTACAATGAGCAGTTCTTC.

This clonotype was picked up a small number of times. The chain joins TRBV4-2 to TRBJ2-7; D remains unclear. Germline-derived CDR1 and CDR2 are LGHNA and YNFKEQ. The CDR3 runs to 17 residues. V lost 0 bases to trimming and J lost 5 bases, with 20 bases between them. CDR3 residues: CASSQDVGLLPTDEQYF. CDR3 nucleotide sequence: TGTGCCAGCAGCCAAGATGTAGGCCTCTTACCCACCGACGAGCAGTACTTC.